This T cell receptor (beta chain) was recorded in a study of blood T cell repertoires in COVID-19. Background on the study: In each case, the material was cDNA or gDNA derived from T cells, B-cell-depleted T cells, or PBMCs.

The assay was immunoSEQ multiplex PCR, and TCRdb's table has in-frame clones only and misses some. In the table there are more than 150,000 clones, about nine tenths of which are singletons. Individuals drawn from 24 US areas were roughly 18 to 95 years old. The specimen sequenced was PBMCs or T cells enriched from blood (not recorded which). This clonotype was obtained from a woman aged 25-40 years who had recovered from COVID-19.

The CDR3 region is CASSFSQGARGYTF. CDR3 nucleotides: TGTGCCAGCAGCTTTTCCCAGGGGGCGAGGGGCTACACCTTC. This rearrangement joins TRBV9 to TRBJ1-2; TRBD1 matches 8 bases. V trimming: 4 bases; J trimming: 8 bases; junction bases outside the gene matches: 10. The length of the CDR3 is 14 residues. Germline V lookup: CDR1 SGDLS, CDR2 YYNGEE.